These 16 T cell receptor beta chains originate from one sample sequenced in a study of blood T cell repertoires in COVID-19. Produced via immunoSEQ multiplex PCR; TCRdb's table is partial and in-frame only. This table has some 460,000 clones, roughly 90% appearing once. The sequenced material came from PBMCs or T cells enriched from blood (not recorded which). The source of these receptors is a woman aged 18-29 years who had recovered from COVID-19.

The J gene is TRBJ1-4, the V gene TRBV5-5; 7 bases map to TRBD1. The CDR3 loop spans 16 amino acids. Germline V lookup: CDR1 SGHKS, CDR2 YYEKEE (reference sequence). Unmatched junction bases numbered 6, after V lost 4 bases and J lost 0 bases. In DNA form, the CDR3 reads TGTGCCAGCAGCCGAGGGACAGCTGCAACTAATGAAAAACTGTTTTTT. Translating it yields CASSRGTAATNEKLFF.

The rearrangement joins TRBV9 to TRBJ1-1; 10 nucleotides align to TRBD1. J gave up 6 bases and V 3 bases, and 8 bases lay outside the gene matches. The CDR3 sequence is 15 residues long. CDR1 is SGDLS, CDR2 YYNGEE, per germline. CDR3 in DNA: TGTGCCAGCAGCGCCAGACCGGGACAGGGGTCTGAAGCTTTCTTT. This gives the protein CASSARPGQGSEAFF. Variable domain in full (rest from reference TRBV9 and TRBJ1-1): DSGVTQTPKHLITATGQRVTLRCSPRSGDLSVYWYQQSLDQGLQFLIQYYNGEERAKGNILERFSAQQFPDLHSELNLSSLELGDSALYFCASSARPGQGSEAFFGQGTRLTVV.

This clone has just a few counts. V gene TRBV6-4 combines with J gene TRBJ1-6; 8 nucleotides line up with TRBD1. The CDR3 extends over 13 amino acids. V lost 2 bases to trimming and J lost 9 bases; unmatched junction nucleotides: 0. CDR1 is MRHNA, CDR2 SNTAGT, per germline. In DNA form, the CDR3 reads TGTGCCAGCAGTGACGGGACAGGTTCACCCCTCCACTTT. Protein product: CASSDGTGSPLHF.

V is TRBV19 and J is TRBJ2-3; 8 bases agree with TRBD2. V lost 5 bases to trimming and J lost 0 bases; unmatched junction nucleotides: 4. The CDR3 totals 15 residues. Germline V gene lookup returns CDR1 LNHDA and CDR2 SQIVND (reference sequence). CDR3 protein: CASSLSGVSTDTQYF. The CDR3 bases are TGTGCCAGTAGTCTTAGCGGGGTGAGCACAGATACGCAGTATTTT.

This clone was seen only once. The rearrangement joins TRBV6-5 to TRBJ1-3, with unresolved D. There are 15 residues in the CDR3. From germline, CDR1 is MNHEY and CDR2 SVGAGI. Trimming took 8 bases from V and 1 from J, leaving 15 bases between them. CDR3 nucleotides: TGTGCCAGCGGAAGGACGGGATTTTCTGGAAACACCATATATTTT. Its protein is CASGRTGFSGNTIYF.

This chain connects TRBV12-3 or TRBV12-4 to TRBJ1-1, with D perhaps TRBD1 (5 bases). The V gene lost 7 bases and the J gene lost 1 base, with 10 bases spanning the gap. The CDR3 sequence is 13 residues long. CDR3 DNA sequence: TGTGCCAGCACCTGGGGGGGGAACACTGAAGCTTTCTTT. Amino acid sequence: CASTWGGNTEAFF.

This clone was seen only once. J is TRBJ2-7 and V is TRBV7-8; 7 bases fit TRBD1. J gave up 4 bases and V 1 base, and 4 bases lay outside the gene matches. Per germline, CDR1 SGHVS and CDR2 FQNEAQ. The CDR3 runs 14 residues. CDR3 residues: CASSLEGAVYEQYF. The CDR3 DNA sequence: TGTGCCAGCAGCTTAGAGGGGGCCGTTTACGAGCAGTACTTC.

A word on this clone: The same CDR3 arises from other DNA sequences in this sample as well. The V and J genes are TRBV18 and TRBJ1-1; TRBD1 matches at 8 bases. There are 13 residues in the CDR3. The germline V gene has CDR1 KGHSH and CDR2 LQKENI. The junction had 1 base not matched to a gene; V was cut back by 3 bases and J by 4 bases. In nucleotides, the CDR3 is TGTGCCAGCTCACCCGGACAGGGCACTGAAGCTTTCTTT. Its protein product is CASSPGQGTEAFF.

J is TRBJ2-7 and V is TRBV25-1, with 10 bases aligning to TRBD1. The CDR3 has 14 residues. The germline CDR1 and CDR2 sequences are MGHDK and SYGVNS. Trimming cost V 6 bases and J 1 base; bases outside gene matches: 3. CDR3 DNA: TGTGCCAGCAGAGGACAGGGGGGGTCCTACGAGCAGTACTTC. Encoded protein: CASRGQGGSYEQYF.

The chain's CDR3 is CASSQSRGLEKLFF. The CDR3 DNA is TGTGCCAGCAGCCAATCCAGGGGGCTTGAAAAACTGTTTTTT. This chain uses TRBV14 with TRBJ1-4, with 8 bases aligning to TRBD1. There are 14 residues in the CDR3. J was trimmed by 7 bases and V by 2 bases; bases with no gene match: 3. The germline CDR1 and CDR2 sequences are SGHDN and FVKESK. Variable domain in full (rest from reference TRBV14 and TRBJ1-4): EAGVTQFPSHSVIEKGQTVTLRCDPISGHDNLYWYRRVMGKEIKFLLHFVKESKQDESGMPNNRFLAERTGGTYSTLKVQPAELEDSGVYFCASSQSRGLEKLFFGSGTQLSVL.

The chain uses TRBV30 and TRBJ2-6, with D maybe TRBD1 (5 bases). The CDR3 spans 17 residues. Trimming cost V 0 bases and J 4 bases, with 16 bases left between them. Germline CDR1 is GTSNPN and CDR2 is SVGIG (reference sequence). CDR3 sequence: CAWSVGVPIGGANVLTF. The CDR3 region has the DNA TGTGCCTGGAGTGTAGGGGTCCCTATAGGAGGGGCCAACGTCCTGACTTTC.

The J gene is TRBJ1-3, the V gene TRBV6-1; TRBD1 is a possible D gene (5 bases). The CDR3 runs 16 residues. The V gene's germline CDR1 is MNHNS and CDR2 SASEGT. V was pared by 2 bases and J by 4 bases, with 15 bases between. The CDR3 DNA reads as TGTGCCAGCAGTGAAAGGGCAGGGTTGGGAGGAAACACCATATATTTT. This gives the protein CASSERAGLGGNTIYF.

Comments on this clone: Distinct nucleotide sequences in the sample also encode this CDR3. V usage is TRBV9 and J usage is TRBJ2-3, with unresolved D. CDR3 length: 14 residues. The germline V gene has CDR1 SGDLS and CDR2 YYNGEE. The V gene lost 0 bases and the J gene lost 1 base, with 6 bases spanning the gap. The CDR3 coding sequence is TGTGCCAGCAGCGTAGTGGGCGGCACAGATACGCAGTATTTT. Its translation: CASSVVGGTDTQYF. Together with reference TRBV9 and TRBJ2-3, the CDR3 gives the full variable domain: DSGVTQTPKHLITATGQRVTLRCSPRSGDLSVYWYQQSLDQGLQFLIQYYNGEERAKGNILERFSAQQFPDLHSELNLSSLELGDSALYFCASSVVGGTDTQYFGPGTRLTVL.

This clone showed up just once. J is TRBJ2-3 and V is TRBV15; 12 positions match TRBD2. Germline trimming cut 2 bases from V and 0 bases from J; bases unmatched to any gene: 9. The CDR3 is 19 residues long. The germline CDR1 and CDR2 sequences are LNHNV and YYDKDF (reference sequence). CDR3 bases: TGTGCCACCAGCAGAACTCGGACTAGCGGGGCCCAAAGCACAGATACGCAGTATTTT. Translation: CATSRTRTSGAQSTDTQYF.

With respect to this clone: At one end the junction does not follow the germline gene, possibly because of a read error. The genes are TRBV6-1 and TRBJ2-7; the match to TRBD1 covers 9 bases. In germline, CDR1 is MNHNS, CDR2 SASEGT. The CDR3 loop spans 14 amino acids. CDR3 amino acids: CASGEDRGSYEQYF. As DNA, the CDR3 is TGTGCCAGCGGTGAGGACAGGGGATCCTACGAGCAGTACTTC.

This chain connects TRBV12-3 or TRBV12-4 to TRBJ1-5, with TRBD1 matching over 11 bases. There are 13 residues in the CDR3. J gave up 4 bases and V 10 bases, and 3 bases lay outside the gene matches. Written as DNA, the CDR3 is TGTGCCATCGGGACAGGGGGTAATCAGCCCCAGCATTTT. As protein: CAIGTGGNQPQHF.